The 14 T cell receptor beta chains reported below all come from one sample, sequenced in a study of CD4 T cells in relation to SARS-CoV-2 and coronaviruses (dated by TCRdb to the early 2020s). CD4+ T cells from unexposed donors were collected before the COVID-19 pandemic (2011-2018). After around 11 days of culture, CD4+ T cells were isolated with the EasySep CD4+ T cell isolation kit. What these receptors recognize is not known. The library relied on the immunoSEQ multiplex PCR assay. This immuneACCESS table, as held by TCRdb, lists in-frame sequences with V and J called but not all clones. Of the missing ones, under half trace to an unresolved V gene in checked studies; the others have no known cause. This sample is represented by around 31,000 clones; about two thirds of them were singletons. The ten largest clones take up roughly an eighth of the sample. The specimen was CD4+ T cells from PBMCs, cultured in vitro. These receptors all stem from a human donor in good health.

The V and J genes are TRBV11-3 and TRBJ2-1; 7 bases are a match to TRBD1. With 5 bases clipped from V and 15 bases from J, the junction kept 10 bases outside the gene matches. The CDR3 sequence is 12 residues long. Germline V gene sequence: CDR1 SGHNT, CDR2 YENEEA. The CDR3 loop reads CASSLRQGPLFF. CDR3 nucleotide sequence: TGTGCCAGCAGCCTGCGACAGGGCCCCCTGTTCTTC.

This clone showed up just a few times. This rearrangement joins TRBV7-3 to TRBJ2-1; 7 bases fit TRBD2. Germline V lookup: CDR1 SGHTA, CDR2 FQGTGA. This CDR3 is 13 amino acids long. V lost 5 bases to trimming and J lost 5 bases; unmatched junction nucleotides: 3. The CDR3 loop is CASSRGVNNEQFF. CDR3 coding DNA: TGTGCCAGCAGCCGGGGGGTTAACAATGAGCAGTTCTTC.

This clone was detected a few times. This rearrangement joins TRBV6-2 or TRBV6-3 to TRBJ2-7, with D possibly being TRBD1 or TRBD2 (5 bases each). The CDR3 loop spans 14 amino acids. CDR1 is MNHEY and CDR2 is SVGEGT in the germline V gene. The V end was cut by 3 bases, the J end by 6 bases, with 15 bases between. The CDR3 here is CASSYSRGAGEQYF. For the CDR3, the DNA is TGTGCCAGCAGTTATTCTAGGGGAGCTGGCGAGCAGTACTTC.

The chain links TRBV11-2 to TRBJ1-2; 8 nucleotides agree with TRBD1. The germline V gene has CDR1 SGHAT and CDR2 FQNNGV. V shed 5 bases and J 6 bases; nucleotides not matched to a gene: 17. The CDR3 extends over 17 amino acids. In nucleotides, the CDR3 is TGTGCCAGCAGCCCGCCATGGACAGGGTCCCTCGGGGATGGCTACACCTTC. Amino acid sequence: CASSPPWTGSLGDGYTF.

This rearrangement joins TRBV2 to TRBJ1-2, with a possible D match to TRBD1 (5 bases). V was clipped by 4 bases and J by 4 bases, with 13 bases between them. CDR1 and CDR2 (germline): SNHLY, FYNNEI. CDR3 length: 14 amino acids. The CDR3, as DNA: TGTGCCAGCAGTGGGCAGGGCAATACCTATGGCTACACCTTC. Protein sequence: CASSGQGNTYGYTF.

The chain recombines TRBV5-1 with TRBJ2-1; 9 bases match TRBD2. Germline V gene sequence: CDR1 SGHRS, CDR2 YFSETQ. The trim removed 2 bases at V and 4 bases at J, leaving 4 bases unmatched. This CDR3 comprises 15 residues. The CDR3 coding sequence is TGCGCCAGCAGCTTAGAGCGGGGGGATTACAATGAGCAGTTCTTC. Translated, it gives CASSLERGDYNEQFF.

Comment on this clone: The identical CDR3 is also encoded by other nucleotide sequences in the sample. J is TRBJ2-7 and V is TRBV6-5; D might be TRBD1 or TRBD2, each matching 5 bases. The germline V gene encodes CDR1 MNHEY and CDR2 SVGAGI. The germline V and J ends were trimmed by 0 bases and 1 base, with 7 bases remaining between them. The CDR3 has 14 residues. CDR3 sequence (DNA): TGTGCCAGCAGTTACTCCAGGGAGTCCTACGAGCAGTACTTC. Its translation is CASSYSRESYEQYF.

The V call is TRBV7-9, the J call TRBJ2-2, with D possibly being TRBD1 (6 bases). The CDR3 sequence is 15 residues long. The germline gives CDR1 SEHNR, CDR2 FQNEAQ (reference sequence). V was cut by 4 bases and J by 1 base, with 10 bases left in between. CDR3 DNA: TGTGCCAGCAGCTGGGACAATAGGAACACCGGGGAGCTGTTTTTT. It translates to CASSWDNRNTGELFF.

This rearrangement joins TRBV6-5 to TRBJ1-2; D is possibly TRBD1 (6 bases). The CDR3 is made up of 13 amino acids. The V end lost 6 bases, the J end lost 7 bases, and 15 bases lay between the germline ends. The V gene's germline CDR1 is MNHEY and CDR2 SVGAGI. CDR3 region: CASRDKGGGGYTF. CDR3 nucleotides: TGTGCCAGCAGGGACAAGGGAGGGGGTGGCTACACCTTC.

The chain recombines TRBV27 with TRBJ1-4; D is perhaps TRBD1 (5 bases). The CDR3 length is 15 residues. V lost 0 bases, J lost 7 bases, and 12 bases lay in between. Germline CDR1 MNHEY, CDR2 SMNVEV (reference sequence). The CDR3 nucleotides read TGTGCCAGCAGTTTATCGAATAGGGGTGGTGAAAAACTGTTTTTT. Translating it yields CASSLSNRGGEKLFF.

J is TRBJ1-4 and V is TRBV19; possible D gene TRBD1, 6 bases. Germline CDR1 LNHDA, CDR2 SQIVND (reference sequence). Between the trimmed V and J ends, which lost 4 bases and 2 bases, there was a span of 8 bases. The CDR3 is made up of 14 amino acids. The CDR3, as DNA: TGTGCCAGTAGTAACGACAGGACTAATGAAAAACTGTTTTTT. Amino acid sequence: CASSNDRTNEKLFF.

V gene TRBV6-5 combines with J gene TRBJ2-3, with D perhaps TRBD2 (5 bases). Trimming left V 5 bases short and J 1 base short, with 13 bases between. Germline CDR1 and CDR2: MNHEY and SVGAGI. CDR3 length: 15 amino acids. The chain's CDR3 is CASSPSSFRTDTQYF. DNA for the CDR3: TGTGCCAGCAGTCCTTCTAGCTTCCGCACAGATACGCAGTATTTT.

V is TRBV11-3 and J is TRBJ2-1; TRBD2 might be the D (6 bases). V was shortened by 1 base and J by 5 bases, with 12 bases between the two germline ends. The germline CDR1 and CDR2 sequences are SGHNT and YENEEA. The CDR3 length is 15 residues. DNA for the CDR3: TGTGCCAGCAGCTTAGGTATAGGACTACACAATGAGCAGTTCTTC. This translates into CASSLGIGLHNEQFF.

This clone has a handful of counts. CDR3 residues: CASRGQGARNEQFF. Written as DNA, the CDR3 is TGTGCCAGCAGGGGGCAGGGGGCGCGCAATGAGCAGTTCTTC. V and J are TRBV6-5 and TRBJ2-1, with TRBD1 matching 8 bases. Germline loops: CDR1 MNHEY, CDR2 SVGAGI. The CDR3 consists of 14 residues. V shed 6 bases and J 6 bases; nucleotides not matched to a gene: 7.